Here is one TCR beta chain with its context. This clonotype was detected ten times or more. The antigen it binds to is not known. Per-base quality was not reported, and no clone a single base away is much larger than it. The library was prepared using PCR. TCRdb shows the sequencer as Illumina HiSeq 2500. TCR libraries were prepared with molecular barcoding, using unique molecular identifiers to normalize TCRbeta repertoire quantification. The public reads were reanalyzed by TCRdb: fastp trimming at Q25, MiXCR alignment, in-frame beta chains only. Each CDR3 protein gets just one entry, which takes the most common genes and DNA from the rows behind it. This sample has over 85,000 distinct CDR3 sequences in its table, and approximately 5.4% of those were observed once. About 6% of the sample rests with the top ten. The data originate from a study of T-cell reconstitution after alpha-beta-depleted transplantation in children (dated by TCRdb to about 2016). General notes on the study: Using TCR repertoire profiling, the study quantitatively followed how T-cell immune reconstitution unfolded in children after TCRalphabeta/CD19-depleted allogeneic hematopoietic cell transplantation. General findings and caveats noted by the study authors: In some patients, the high TCRbeta diversity seen at day 60 was put down to recipient T cells and intrathymic progenitors that had survived conditioning. The apparently early recovery of alphabetaT-cell counts about two months after transplant reportedly depended on only several hundred rapidly expanded clones that came from non-depleted graft cells. The frequencies of hyperexpanded clones fell over the following months, and after one year, T-cell counts and TCRbeta diversity were mostly attributed to newly produced T cells.

V is cut back by 0 bases and J by 3 bases, with 5 bases in the junction unmatched. The cysteine opens and the phenylalanine closes a CDR3 of 15 amino acids. Of the read, only the CDR3 DNA is kept; its 45 bases are in frame from base 1. As encoded in the germline V gene, CDR1 is SGHTA while CDR2 is FQGNSA. Explained via the paper, the time point label denotes: day 60 (about 2 months) after transplantation. The intended sense of this specimen's treatment or condition label: allogeneic hematopoietic cell transplantation with graft depleted of TCRalphabeta T cells and CD19 B cells. The children who served as transplant recipients had been given grafts of TCRalphabeta/CD19-depleted allogeneic hematopoietic cells.

The material was PBMCs, mostly from graft donor cells, obtained 60 days after TCRalphabeta/CD19-depleted stem cell transplant. This receptor was identified in a female patient aged 2-9 years who had a stem cell transplant for Fanconi anemia, so the T cells may come from the graft donor. The sequence links TRBV7-2 to TRBJ2-7; the junction holds 7 bases that match TRBD2. Here the CDR3 is given as CASSLAGGGDYEQYF. The bases read TGTGCCAGCAGCTTAGCTGGGGGGGGGGACTACGAGCAGTACTTC.